This is a list of T cell receptor beta chains from one sample in a study of blood T cell repertoires in COVID-19. TCRdb's table, derived via immunoSEQ multiplex PCR, lists solely in-frame clones and lacks some. This sample has 51,000 or so clones, with about 90% found just once. The sample consisted of peripheral blood. The receptors here all came from an elderly man with acute or convalescent COVID-19. CDR3s leave out the opening cysteine and the closing phenylalanine or tryptophan. The order of the fields is J gene, V gene, CDR3 protein.

TRBJ2-5	TRBV10-3	AINSGERETQY
TRBJ1-4	TRBV18	ASSPRQLNEKLF
TRBJ1-5	TRBV19	ASSISRGNQPQH
TRBJ2-2	TRBV24-1	ATSQGGKNTGELF
TRBJ1-6	TRBV19	ASSSRTGGYFRSPLH
TRBJ1-2	TRBV5-1	ASSTGQGSSGYGYT
TRBJ2-5	TRBV5-1	ASSLGTSGVGETQY
TRBJ1-5	TRBV5-6	ASSDSSSNQPQH
TRBJ1-1	TRBV14	ASSQVGFAGEAF
TRBJ1-5	TRBV19	ASAQEMAGPQH
TRBJ2-3	TRBV6-2/TRBV6-3	ASSNRLAGGDTQY
TRBJ1-4	TRBV29-1	SVGGTGGEKLF
TRBJ1-5	TRBV28	ASSPHPPTYSNQPQH
TRBJ2-5	TRBV7-9	ASSPGTAQETQY
TRBJ1-2	TRBV7-2	ASTRAGSSYGYT
TRBJ1-6	TRBV9	ASSAFSSYNSPLH
TRBJ2-3	TRBV7-6	ASSLEAVHTQY
TRBJ2-1	TRBV3-1/TRBV3-2	ASSHGLAGGRGEQF
TRBJ2-1	TRBV7-9	ASTTSGQSYNNNEQF
TRBJ2-2	TRBV2	ASTRLAGNTGELF
TRBJ2-6	TRBV7-3	ASSRTSSGANVLT